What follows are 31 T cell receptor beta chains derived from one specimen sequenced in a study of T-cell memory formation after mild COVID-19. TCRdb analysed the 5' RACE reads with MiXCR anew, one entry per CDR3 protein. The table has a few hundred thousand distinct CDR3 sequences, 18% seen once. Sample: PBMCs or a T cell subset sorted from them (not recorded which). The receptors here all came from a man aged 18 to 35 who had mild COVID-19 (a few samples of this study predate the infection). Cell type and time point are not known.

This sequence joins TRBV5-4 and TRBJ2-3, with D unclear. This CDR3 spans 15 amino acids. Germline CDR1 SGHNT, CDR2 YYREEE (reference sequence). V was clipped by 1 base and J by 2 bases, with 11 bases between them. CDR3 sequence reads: CASSLLGLSTDTQYF. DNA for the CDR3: TGTGCCAGCAGCTTGTTGGGCCTCTCCACAGATACGCAGTATTTT. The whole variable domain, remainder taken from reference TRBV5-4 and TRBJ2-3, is ETGVTQSPTHLIKTRGQQVTLRCSSQSGHNTVSWYQQALGQGPQFIFQYYREEENGRGNFPPRFSGLQFPNYSSELNVNALELDDSALYLCASSLLGLSTDTQYFGPGTRLTVL.

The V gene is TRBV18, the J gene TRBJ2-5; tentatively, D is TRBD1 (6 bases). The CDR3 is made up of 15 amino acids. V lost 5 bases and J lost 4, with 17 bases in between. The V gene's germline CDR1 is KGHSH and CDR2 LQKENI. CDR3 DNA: TGTGCCAGCTCATCACAAACAGGGACGGGAGAGACCCAGTACTTC. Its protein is CASSSQTGTGETQYF.

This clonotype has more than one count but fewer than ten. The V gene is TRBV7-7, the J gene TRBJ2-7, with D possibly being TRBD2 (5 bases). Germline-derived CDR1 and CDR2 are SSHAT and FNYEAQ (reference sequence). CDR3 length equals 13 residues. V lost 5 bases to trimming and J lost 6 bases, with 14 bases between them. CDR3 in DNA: TGTGCCAGCAGCATGGGCGGGTCCGCCGAGCAGTACTTC. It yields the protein CASSMGGSAEQYF.

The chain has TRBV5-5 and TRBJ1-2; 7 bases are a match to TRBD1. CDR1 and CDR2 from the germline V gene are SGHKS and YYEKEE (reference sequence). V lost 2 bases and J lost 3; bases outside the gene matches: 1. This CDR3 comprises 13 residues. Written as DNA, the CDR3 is TGTGCCAGCAGCTTACAGGGGTACTATGGCTACACCTTC. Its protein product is CASSLQGYYGYTF.

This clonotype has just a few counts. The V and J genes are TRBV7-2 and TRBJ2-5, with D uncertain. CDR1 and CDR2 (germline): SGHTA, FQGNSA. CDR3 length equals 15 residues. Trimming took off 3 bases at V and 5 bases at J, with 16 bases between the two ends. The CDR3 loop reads CASSFRRSHGETQYF. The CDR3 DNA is TGTGCCAGCAGCTTCCGACGGTCCCACGGGGAGACCCAGTACTTC. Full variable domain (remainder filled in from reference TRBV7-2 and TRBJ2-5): GAGVSQSPSNKVTEKGKDVELRCDPISGHTALYWYRQSLGQGLEFLIYFQGNSAPDKSGLPSDRFSAERTGGSVSTLTIQRTQQEDSAVYLCASSFRRSHGETQYFGPGTRLLVL.

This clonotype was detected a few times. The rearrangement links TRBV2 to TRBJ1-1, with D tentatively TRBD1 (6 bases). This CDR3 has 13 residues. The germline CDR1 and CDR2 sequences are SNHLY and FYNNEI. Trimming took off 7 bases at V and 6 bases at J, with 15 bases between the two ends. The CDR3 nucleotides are TGTGCCAGCACCCCCAGGGGCGAGGCTGAAGCTTTCTTT. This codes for CASTPRGEAEAFF.

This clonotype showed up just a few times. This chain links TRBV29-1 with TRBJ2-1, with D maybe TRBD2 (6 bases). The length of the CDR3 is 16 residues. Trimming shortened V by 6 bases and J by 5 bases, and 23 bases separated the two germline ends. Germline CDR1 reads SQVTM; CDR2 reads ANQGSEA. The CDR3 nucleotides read TGCAGCGTCCTCGGAGGGCGGGCCGGAGCCCACAATGAGCAGTTCTTC. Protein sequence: CSVLGGRAGAHNEQFF.

The DNA of the CDR3 is TGCAGCGCCTTACACGGGGCTATTGGCTACACCTTC. Translated: CSALHGAIGYTF. The chain combines TRBV29-1 with TRBJ1-2, with D possibly TRBD1 on 5 matching bases. The V end was cut by 7 bases, the J end by 7 bases, with 16 bases between. CDR1 is SQVTM and CDR2 is ANQGSEA in the germline V gene. The CDR3 extends over 12 amino acids.

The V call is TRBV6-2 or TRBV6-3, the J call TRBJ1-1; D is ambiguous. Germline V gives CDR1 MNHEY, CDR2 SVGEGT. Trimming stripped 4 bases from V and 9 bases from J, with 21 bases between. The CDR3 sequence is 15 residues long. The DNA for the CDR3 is TGTGCCAGCAGTTCCCGGATTAGGGCGAAAAAGCAAGCTTTCTTT. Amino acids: CASSSRIRAKKQAFF.

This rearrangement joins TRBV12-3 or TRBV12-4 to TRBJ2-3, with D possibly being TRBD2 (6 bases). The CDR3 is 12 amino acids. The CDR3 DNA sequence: TGTGTCGCCGGGGGTCTCACAGATACGCAGTATTTT. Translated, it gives CVAGGLTDTQYF.

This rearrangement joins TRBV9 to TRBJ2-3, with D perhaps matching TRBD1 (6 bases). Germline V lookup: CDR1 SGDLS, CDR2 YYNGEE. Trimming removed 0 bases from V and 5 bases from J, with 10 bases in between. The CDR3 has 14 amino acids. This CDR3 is CASSVGGQQDTQYF. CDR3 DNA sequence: TGTGCCAGCAGCGTAGGAGGACAGCAAGATACGCAGTATTTT.

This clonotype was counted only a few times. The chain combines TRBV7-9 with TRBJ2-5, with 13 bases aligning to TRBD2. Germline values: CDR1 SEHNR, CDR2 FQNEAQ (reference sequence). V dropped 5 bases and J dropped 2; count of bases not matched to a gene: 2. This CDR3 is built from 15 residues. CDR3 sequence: CASSGGLAGQETQYF. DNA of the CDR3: TGTGCCAGCAGCGGGGGACTAGCGGGGCAAGAGACCCAGTACTTC.

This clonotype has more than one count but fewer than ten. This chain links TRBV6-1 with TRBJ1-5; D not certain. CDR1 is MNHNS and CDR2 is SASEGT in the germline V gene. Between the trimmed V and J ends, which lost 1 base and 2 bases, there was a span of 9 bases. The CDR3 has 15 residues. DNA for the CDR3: TGTGCCAGCAGTGAAGACAGATATGGCAATCAGCCCCAGCATTTT. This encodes CASSEDRYGNQPQHF.

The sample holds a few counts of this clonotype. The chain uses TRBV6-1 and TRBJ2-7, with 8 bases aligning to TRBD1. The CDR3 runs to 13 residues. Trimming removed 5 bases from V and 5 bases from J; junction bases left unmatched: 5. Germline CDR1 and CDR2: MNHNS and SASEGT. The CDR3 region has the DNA TGTGCCAGCAGTAAACAGGGGGTTGACGAGCAGTACGTC. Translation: CASSKQGVDEQYV.

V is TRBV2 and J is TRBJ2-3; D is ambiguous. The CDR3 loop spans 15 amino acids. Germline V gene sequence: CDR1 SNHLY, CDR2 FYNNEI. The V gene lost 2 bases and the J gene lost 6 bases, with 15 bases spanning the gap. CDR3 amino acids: CASSERRHSQDTQYF. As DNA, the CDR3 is TGTGCCAGCAGTGAACGCAGGCACAGCCAGGATACGCAGTATTTT.

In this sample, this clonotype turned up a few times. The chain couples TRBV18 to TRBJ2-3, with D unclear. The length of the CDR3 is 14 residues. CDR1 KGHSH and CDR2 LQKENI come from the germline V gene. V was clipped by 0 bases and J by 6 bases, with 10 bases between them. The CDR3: CASSPPTRSDTQYF. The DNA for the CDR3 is TGTGCCAGCTCACCACCGACGAGGTCTGATACGCAGTATTTT.

The CDR3 here is CASSLEQPSTDTQYF. DNA of the CDR3: TGTGCCAGCAGCTTAGAACAGCCCAGCACAGATACGCAGTATTTT. This chain links TRBV7-9 with TRBJ2-3; D ambiguous. The CDR3 contains 15 residues. Trimming pared 1 base from V and 0 bases from J, leaving 8 bases between. Germline CDR1 and CDR2: SEHNR and FQNEAQ (reference sequence).

The CDR3 DNA reads as TGTGCCAGCAGCTTGGGCAGCCAAAATCAGCCCCAGCATTTT. Residues: CASSLGSQNQPQHF. The chain recombines TRBV5-6 with TRBJ1-5, with unresolved D. The CDR3 is made up of 14 amino acids. Looked up from germline, CDR1 is SGHDT and CDR2 is YYEEEE. The V gene lost 0 bases and the J gene lost 4 bases, with 8 bases spanning the gap.

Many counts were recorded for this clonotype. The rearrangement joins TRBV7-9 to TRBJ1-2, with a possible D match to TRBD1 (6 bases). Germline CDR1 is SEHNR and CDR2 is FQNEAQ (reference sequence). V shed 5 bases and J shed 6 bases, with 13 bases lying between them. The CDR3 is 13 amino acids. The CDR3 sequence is CASSRGGANGYTF. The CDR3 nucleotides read TGTGCCAGCAGCCGAGGGGGGGCGAATGGCTACACCTTC.

CDR3 nucleotides: TGCAGTGCTAGAAGCGCGGACTATGGCTACACCTTC. Residues: CSARSADYGYTF. The chain joins TRBV20-1 to TRBJ1-2; no firm D call. Trimming cost V 2 bases and J 3 bases, with 7 bases left between them. The CDR3 is made up of 12 amino acids. Germline V gives CDR1 DFQATT, CDR2 SNEGSKA (reference sequence).

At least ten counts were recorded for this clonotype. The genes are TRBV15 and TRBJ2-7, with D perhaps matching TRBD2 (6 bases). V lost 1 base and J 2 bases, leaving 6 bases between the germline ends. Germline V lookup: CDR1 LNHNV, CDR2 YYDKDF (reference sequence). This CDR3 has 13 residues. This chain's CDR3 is CATSRGLAYEQYF. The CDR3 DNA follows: TGTGCCACCAGCAGAGGACTAGCCTACGAGCAGTACTTC.

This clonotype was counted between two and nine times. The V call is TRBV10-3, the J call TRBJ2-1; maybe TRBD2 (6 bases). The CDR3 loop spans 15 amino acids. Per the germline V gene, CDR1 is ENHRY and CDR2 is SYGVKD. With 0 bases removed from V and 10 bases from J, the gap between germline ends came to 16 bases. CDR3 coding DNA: TGTGCCATCAGTGAGTCCGCGGGGCGGCTGTTCGAGCAGTTCTTC. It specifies CAISESAGRLFEQFF.

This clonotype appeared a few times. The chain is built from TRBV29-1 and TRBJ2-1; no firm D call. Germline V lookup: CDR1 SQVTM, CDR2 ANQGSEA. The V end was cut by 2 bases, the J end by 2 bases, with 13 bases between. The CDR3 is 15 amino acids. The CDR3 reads CSVEPPGRTYNEQFF. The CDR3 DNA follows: TGCAGCGTTGAACCCCCCGGGCGGACCTACAATGAGCAGTTCTTC.

In nucleotides, the CDR3 is TGTGCCAGCAGCCAAGAGGGAGGGGGGGAGGCTTTCTTT. Its protein is CASSQEGGGEAFF. This chain connects TRBV3-1 to TRBJ1-1; D possibly corresponds to TRBD1 (6 bases). V dropped 0 bases and J dropped 11 bases, with 13 bases sitting between them. The CDR3 consists of 13 residues. The germline V gene encodes CDR1 LGHDT and CDR2 YNNKEL (reference sequence).

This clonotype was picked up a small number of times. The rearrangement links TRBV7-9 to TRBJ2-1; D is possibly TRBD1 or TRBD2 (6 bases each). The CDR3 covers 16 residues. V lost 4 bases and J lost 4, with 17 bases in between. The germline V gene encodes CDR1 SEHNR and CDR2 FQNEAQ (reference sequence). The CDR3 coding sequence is TGTGCCAGCAGCTCCCGGTGGGGGGCCGGTTACAATGAGCAGTTCTTC. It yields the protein CASSSRWGAGYNEQFF.

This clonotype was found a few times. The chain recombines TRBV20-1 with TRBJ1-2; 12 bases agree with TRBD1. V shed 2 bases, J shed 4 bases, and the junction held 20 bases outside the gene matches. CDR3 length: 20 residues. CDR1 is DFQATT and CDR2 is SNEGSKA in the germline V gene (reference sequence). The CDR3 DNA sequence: TGCAGTGCTAGACTTCCCCGCCCGGGGACAGGGGGCGAATTCAGCTATGGCTACACCTTC. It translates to CSARLPRPGTGGEFSYGYTF.

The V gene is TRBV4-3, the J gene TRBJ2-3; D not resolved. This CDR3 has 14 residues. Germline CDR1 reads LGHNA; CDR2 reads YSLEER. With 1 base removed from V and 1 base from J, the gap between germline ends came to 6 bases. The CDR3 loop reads CASSQVDGTDTQYF. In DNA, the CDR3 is TGCGCCAGCAGCCAAGTCGACGGCACAGATACGCAGTATTTT.

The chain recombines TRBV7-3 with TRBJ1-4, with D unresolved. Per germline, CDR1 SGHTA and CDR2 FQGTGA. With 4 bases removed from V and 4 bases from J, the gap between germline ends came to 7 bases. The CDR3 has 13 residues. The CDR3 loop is CASSYLNNEKLFF. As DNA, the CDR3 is TGTGCCAGCAGCTACCTGAATAATGAAAAACTGTTTTTT.

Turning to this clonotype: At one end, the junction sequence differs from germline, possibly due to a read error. The CDR3 coding sequence is TGTGCCAGCAGGTTAACTGGGTCCAACGTCCTGACTTTC. Protein sequence: CASRLTGSNVLTF. The chain uses TRBV2 and TRBJ2-6; D remains ambiguous. The CDR3 consists of 13 residues. The germline gives CDR1 SNHLY, CDR2 FYNNEI.

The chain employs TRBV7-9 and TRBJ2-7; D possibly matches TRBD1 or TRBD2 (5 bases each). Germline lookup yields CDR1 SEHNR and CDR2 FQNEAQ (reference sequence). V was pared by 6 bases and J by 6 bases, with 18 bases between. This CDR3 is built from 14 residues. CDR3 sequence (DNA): TGTGCCAGCAGTTTCATCGGGTGGGGACGCGAGCAGTACTTC. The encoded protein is CASSFIGWGREQYF.

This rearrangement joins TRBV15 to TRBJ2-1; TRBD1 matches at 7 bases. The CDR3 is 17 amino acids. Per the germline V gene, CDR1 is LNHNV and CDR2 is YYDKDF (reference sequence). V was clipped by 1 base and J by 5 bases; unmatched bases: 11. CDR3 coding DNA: TGTGCCACCAGCAGAGCCAGTCGTAGGGACAGAGACAATGAGCAGTTCTTC. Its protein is CATSRASRRDRDNEQFF.